The clone carrying this T cell receptor beta chain was counted at least ten times. The CDR3 end falls 3 residues outside the read, so it is completed with the germline J gene. The source of the sample is a study of T cell clonality in common variable immunodeficiency. Per the germline V gene, CDR1 is WNHNN and CDR2 is SYGVQD (reference sequence). This CDR3 has 13 amino acids. Using immunoSEQ multiplex PCR, the repertoire was profiled, and TCRdb retains in-frame clones only, with some absent. Singletons are absent from the sample, which has approximately 60,000 clones. Specimen: peripheral blood mononuclear cells. The TCR was taken from a person aged 18 to 75 in good health. The J gene is TRBJ2-4, the V gene TRBV10-1; D might be TRBD2 (6 bases). The CDR3 is CASSKRVQETQYF. The sequenced part of the CDR3 DNA is TGCGCCAGCAGTAAGCGGGTCCAAGAGACT.